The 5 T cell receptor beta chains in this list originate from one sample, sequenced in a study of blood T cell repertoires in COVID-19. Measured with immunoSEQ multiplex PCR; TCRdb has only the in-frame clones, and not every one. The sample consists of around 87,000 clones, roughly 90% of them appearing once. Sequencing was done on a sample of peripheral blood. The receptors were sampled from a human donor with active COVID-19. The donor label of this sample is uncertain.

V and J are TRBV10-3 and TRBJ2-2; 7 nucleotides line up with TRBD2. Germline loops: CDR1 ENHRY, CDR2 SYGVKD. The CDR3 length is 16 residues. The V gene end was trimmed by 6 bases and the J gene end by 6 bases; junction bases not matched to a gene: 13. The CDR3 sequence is CAISEIPHTSAGELFF. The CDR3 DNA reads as TGTGCCATCAGCGAAATCCCCCACACTAGCGCCGGGGAGCTGTTTTTT.

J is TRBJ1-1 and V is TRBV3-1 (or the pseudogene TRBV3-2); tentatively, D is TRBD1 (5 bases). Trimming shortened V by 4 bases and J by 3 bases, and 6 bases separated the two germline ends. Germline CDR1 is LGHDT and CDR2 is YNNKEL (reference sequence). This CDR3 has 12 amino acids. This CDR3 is CASSPRDTEAFF. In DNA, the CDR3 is TGTGCCAGCAGCCCCAGGGACACTGAAGCTTTCTTT.

CDR3 sequence (DNA): TGTGCCAGCAGTGCCCGTAGGACAGGGGACAAGACGATCACCGGGGAGCTGTTTTTT. It codes for CASSARRTGDKTITGELFF. The chain links TRBV6-1 to TRBJ2-2; TRBD1 matches at 9 bases. The CDR3 runs to 19 residues. Per the germline V gene, CDR1 is MNHNS and CDR2 is SASEGT. The V and J ends lost 4 bases and 4 bases, in that order; junction bases with no gene match: 16.

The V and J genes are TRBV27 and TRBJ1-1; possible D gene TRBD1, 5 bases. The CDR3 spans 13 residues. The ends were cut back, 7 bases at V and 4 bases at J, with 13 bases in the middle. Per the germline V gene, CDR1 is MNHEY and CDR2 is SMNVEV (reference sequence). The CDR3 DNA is TGTGCCAGCAAGATGCAGGGAGGCACTGAAGCTTTCTTT. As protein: CASKMQGGTEAFF.

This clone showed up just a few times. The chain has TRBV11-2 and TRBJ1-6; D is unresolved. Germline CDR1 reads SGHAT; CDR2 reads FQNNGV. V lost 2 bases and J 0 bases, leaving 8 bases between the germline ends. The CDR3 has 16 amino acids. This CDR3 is CASSLRMSSYNSPLHF. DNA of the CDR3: TGTGCCAGCAGCTTACGAATGAGCTCCTATAATTCACCCCTCCACTTT.